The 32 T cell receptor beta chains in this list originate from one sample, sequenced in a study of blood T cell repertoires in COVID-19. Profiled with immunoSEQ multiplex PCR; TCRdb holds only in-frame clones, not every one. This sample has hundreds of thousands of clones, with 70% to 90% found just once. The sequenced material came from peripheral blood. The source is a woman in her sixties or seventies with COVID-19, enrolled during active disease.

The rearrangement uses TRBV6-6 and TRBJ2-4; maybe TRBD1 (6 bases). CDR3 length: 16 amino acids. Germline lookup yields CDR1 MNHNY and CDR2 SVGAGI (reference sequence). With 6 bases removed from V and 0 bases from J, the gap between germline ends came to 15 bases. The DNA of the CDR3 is TGTGCCAGCAGCCCCCCACAGGGCCTAGCCAAAAACATTCAGTACTTC. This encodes CASSPPQGLAKNIQYF.

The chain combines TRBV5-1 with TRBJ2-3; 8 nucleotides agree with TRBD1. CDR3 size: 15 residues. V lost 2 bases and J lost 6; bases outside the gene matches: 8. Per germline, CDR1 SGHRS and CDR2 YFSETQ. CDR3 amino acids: CASSFKPGGADTQYF. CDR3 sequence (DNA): TGCGCCAGCAGCTTTAAACCAGGGGGCGCGGATACGCAGTATTTT.

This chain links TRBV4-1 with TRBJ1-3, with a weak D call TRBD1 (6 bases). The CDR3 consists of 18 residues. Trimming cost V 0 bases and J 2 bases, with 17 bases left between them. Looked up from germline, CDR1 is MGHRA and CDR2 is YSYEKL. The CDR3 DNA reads TGCGCCAGCAGCCAAGAGCCTTCAGGGGCCGCTCCTGGAAACACCATATATTTT. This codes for CASSQEPSGAAPGNTIYF.

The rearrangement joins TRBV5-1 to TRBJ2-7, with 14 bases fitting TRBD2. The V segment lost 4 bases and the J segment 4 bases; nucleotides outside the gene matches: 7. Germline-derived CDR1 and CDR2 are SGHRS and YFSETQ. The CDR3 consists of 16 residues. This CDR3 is CASSRDGTSGGYEQYF. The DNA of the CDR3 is TGCGCCAGCAGCCGTGACGGGACTAGCGGGGGATACGAGCAGTACTTC.

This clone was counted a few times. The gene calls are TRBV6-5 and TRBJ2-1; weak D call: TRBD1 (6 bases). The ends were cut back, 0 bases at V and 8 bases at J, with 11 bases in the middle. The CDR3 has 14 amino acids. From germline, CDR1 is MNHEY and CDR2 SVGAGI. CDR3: CASSYSGRGHEQFF. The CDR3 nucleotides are TGTGCCAGCAGTTACTCCGGCAGGGGCCATGAGCAGTTCTTC.

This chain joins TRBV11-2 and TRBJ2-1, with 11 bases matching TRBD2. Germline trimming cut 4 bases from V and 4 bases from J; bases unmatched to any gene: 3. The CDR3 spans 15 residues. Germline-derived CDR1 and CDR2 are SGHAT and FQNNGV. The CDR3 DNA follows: TGTGCCAGCAGCTCCTCTAGCGGGGGGTACAATGAGCAGTTCTTC. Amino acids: CASSSSSGGYNEQFF.

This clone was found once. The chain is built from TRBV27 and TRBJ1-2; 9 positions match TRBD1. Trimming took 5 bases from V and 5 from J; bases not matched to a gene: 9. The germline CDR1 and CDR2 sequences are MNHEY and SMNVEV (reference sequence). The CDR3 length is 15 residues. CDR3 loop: CASSPGTGGEYGYTF. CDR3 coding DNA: TGTGCCAGCAGTCCAGGTACAGGGGGCGAGTATGGCTACACCTTC.

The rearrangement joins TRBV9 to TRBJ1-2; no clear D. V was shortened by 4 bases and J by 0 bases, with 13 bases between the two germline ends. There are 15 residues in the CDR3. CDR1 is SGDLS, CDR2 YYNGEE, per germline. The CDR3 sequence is CASSTSQNTNYGYTF. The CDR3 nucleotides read TGTGCCAGCAGCACCTCACAGAATACTAACTATGGCTACACCTTC.

Here the CDR3 DNA reads TGTGCCAGCAGCTCCCGACTTAGGAATGAGCAGTTCTTC. Its protein product is CASSSRLRNEQFF. V is TRBV3-1 (or the pseudogene TRBV3-2) and J is TRBJ2-1; D is unresolved. This CDR3 has 13 residues. Trimming shortened V by 5 bases and J by 7 bases, and 12 bases separated the two germline ends. CDR1 is LGHDT and CDR2 is YNNKEL in the germline V gene (reference sequence).

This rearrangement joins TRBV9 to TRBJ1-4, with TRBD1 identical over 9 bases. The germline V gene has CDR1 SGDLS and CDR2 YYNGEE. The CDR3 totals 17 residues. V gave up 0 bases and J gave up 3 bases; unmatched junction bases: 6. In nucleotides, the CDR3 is TGTGCCAGCAGCGTAGGGTATGGGACAGGGCCTAATGAAAAACTGTTTTTT. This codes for CASSVGYGTGPNEKLFF.

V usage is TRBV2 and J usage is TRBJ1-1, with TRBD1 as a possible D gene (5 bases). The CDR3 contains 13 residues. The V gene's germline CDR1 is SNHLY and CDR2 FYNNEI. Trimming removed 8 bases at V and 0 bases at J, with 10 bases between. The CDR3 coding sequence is TGTGCCAGCCGGTGGGGGGTGAACACTGAAGCTTTCTTT. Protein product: CASRWGVNTEAFF. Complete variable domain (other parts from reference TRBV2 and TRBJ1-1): EPEVTQTPSHQVTQMGQEVILRCVPISNHLYFYWYRQILGQKVEFLVSFYNNEISEKSEIFDDQFSVERPDGSNFTLKIRSTKLEDSAMYFCASRWGVNTEAFFGQGTRLTVV.

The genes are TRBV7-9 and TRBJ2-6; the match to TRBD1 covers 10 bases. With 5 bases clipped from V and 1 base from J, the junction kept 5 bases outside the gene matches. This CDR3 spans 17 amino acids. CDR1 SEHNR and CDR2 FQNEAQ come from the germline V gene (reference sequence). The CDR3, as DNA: TGTGCCAGCAGCCGAAGACAGGGGGCGTCTGGGGCCAACGTCCTGACTTTC. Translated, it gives CASSRRQGASGANVLTF.

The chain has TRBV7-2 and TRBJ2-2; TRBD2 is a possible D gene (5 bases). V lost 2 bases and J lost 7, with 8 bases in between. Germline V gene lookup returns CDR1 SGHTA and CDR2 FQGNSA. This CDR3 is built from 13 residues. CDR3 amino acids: CASSLREIGELFF. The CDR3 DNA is TGTGCCAGCAGCTTAAGGGAGATCGGGGAGCTGTTTTTT. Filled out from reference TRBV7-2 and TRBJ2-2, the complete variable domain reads GAGVSQSPSNKVTEKGKDVELRCDPISGHTALYWYRQSLGQGLEFLIYFQGNSAPDKSGLPSDRFSAERTGGSVSTLTIQRTQQEDSAVYLCASSLREIGELFFGEGSRLTVL.

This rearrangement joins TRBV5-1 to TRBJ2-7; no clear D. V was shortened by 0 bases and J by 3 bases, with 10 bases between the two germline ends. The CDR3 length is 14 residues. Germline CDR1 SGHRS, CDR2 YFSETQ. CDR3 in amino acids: CASSLGLPIYEQYF. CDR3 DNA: TGCGCCAGCAGCTTGGGGCTCCCGATCTACGAGCAGTACTTC.

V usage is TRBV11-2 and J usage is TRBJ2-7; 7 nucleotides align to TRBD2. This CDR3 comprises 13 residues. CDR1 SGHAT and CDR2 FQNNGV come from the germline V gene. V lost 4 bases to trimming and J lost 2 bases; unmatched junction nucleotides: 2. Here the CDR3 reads CASSWRGTYEQYF. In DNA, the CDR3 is TGTGCCAGCAGCTGGCGGGGGACCTACGAGCAGTACTTC. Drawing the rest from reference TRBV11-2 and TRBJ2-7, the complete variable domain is EAGVAQSPRYKIIEKRQSVAFWCNPISGHATLYWYQQILGQGPKLLIQFQNNGVVDDSQLPKDRFSAERLKGVDSTLKIQPAKLEDSAVYLCASSWRGTYEQYFGPGTRLTVT.

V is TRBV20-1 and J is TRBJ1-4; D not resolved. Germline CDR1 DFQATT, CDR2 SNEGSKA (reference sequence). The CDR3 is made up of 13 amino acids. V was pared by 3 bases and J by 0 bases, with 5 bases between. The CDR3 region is CSASYATNEKLFF. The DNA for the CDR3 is TGCAGTGCTAGTTATGCAACTAATGAAAAACTGTTTTTT.

The DNA for the CDR3 is TGTGCCAGTAGTATGAGTCTGGGGCCCTACGAGCAGTACTTC. Its protein product is CASSMSLGPYEQYF. The chain employs TRBV19 and TRBJ2-7; maybe TRBD1 (5 bases). Per the germline V gene, CDR1 is LNHDA and CDR2 is SQIVND (reference sequence). This CDR3 is 14 amino acids long. V shed 3 bases and J shed 2 bases, with 11 bases lying between them.

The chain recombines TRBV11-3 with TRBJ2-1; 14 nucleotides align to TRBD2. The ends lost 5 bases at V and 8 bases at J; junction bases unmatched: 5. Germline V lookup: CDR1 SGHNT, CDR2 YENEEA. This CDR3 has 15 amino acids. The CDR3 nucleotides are TGTGCCAGCAGCCGGACTAGCGGGGGGTATTATGAGCAGTTCTTC. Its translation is CASSRTSGGYYEQFF.

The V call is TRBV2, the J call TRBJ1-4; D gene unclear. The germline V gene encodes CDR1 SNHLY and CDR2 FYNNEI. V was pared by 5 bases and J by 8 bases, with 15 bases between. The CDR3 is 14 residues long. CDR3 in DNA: TGTGCCAGCAGTTCTGCCCAGTTCGGGGAAAAACTGTTTTTT. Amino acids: CASSSAQFGEKLFF.

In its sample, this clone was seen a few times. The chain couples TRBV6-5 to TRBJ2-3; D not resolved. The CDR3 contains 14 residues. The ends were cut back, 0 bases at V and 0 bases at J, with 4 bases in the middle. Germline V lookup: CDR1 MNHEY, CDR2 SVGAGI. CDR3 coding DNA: TGTGCCAGCAGTTACTCGGCCAGCACAGATACGCAGTATTTT. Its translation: CASSYSASTDTQYF.

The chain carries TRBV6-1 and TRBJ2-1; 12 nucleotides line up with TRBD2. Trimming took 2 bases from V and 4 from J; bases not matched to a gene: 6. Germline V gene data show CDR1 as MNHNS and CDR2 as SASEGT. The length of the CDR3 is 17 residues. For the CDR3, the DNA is TGTGCCAGCAGTGAATCCCATGGACTAGCGGGGTACAATGAGCAGTTCTTC. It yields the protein CASSESHGLAGYNEQFF.

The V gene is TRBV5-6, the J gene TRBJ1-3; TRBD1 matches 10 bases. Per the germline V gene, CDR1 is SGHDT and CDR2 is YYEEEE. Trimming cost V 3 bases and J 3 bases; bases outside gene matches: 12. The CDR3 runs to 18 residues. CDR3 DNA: TGTGCCAGCAGCTGGACCCCATTGACAGGGGGCAGTGGAAACACCATATATTTT. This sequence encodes CASSWTPLTGGSGNTIYF.

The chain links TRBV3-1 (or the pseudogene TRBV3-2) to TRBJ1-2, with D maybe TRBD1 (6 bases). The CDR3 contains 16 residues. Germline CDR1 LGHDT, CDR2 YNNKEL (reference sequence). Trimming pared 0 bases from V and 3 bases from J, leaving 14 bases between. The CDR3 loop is CASSQDAGADYYGYTF. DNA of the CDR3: TGTGCCAGCAGCCAAGATGCAGGGGCTGATTACTATGGCTACACCTTC.

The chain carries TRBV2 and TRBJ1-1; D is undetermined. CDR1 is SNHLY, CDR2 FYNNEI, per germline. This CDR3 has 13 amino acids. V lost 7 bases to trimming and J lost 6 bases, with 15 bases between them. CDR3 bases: TGTGCCAGCACCCCTCCAGGCTGGGCTGAAGCTTTCTTT. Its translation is CASTPPGWAEAFF.

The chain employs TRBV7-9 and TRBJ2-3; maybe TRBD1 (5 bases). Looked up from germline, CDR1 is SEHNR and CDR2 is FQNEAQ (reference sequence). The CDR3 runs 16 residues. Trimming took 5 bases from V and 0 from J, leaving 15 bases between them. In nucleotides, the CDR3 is TGTGCCAGCAGCCCCGGACAATATCTTAGCACAGATACGCAGTATTTT. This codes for CASSPGQYLSTDTQYF.

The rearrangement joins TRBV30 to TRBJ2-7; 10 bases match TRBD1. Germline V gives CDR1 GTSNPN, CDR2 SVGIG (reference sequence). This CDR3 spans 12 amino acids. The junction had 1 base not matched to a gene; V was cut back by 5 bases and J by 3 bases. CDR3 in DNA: TGTGCCTGGGGACAGGGGGTCTACGAGCAGTACTTC. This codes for CAWGQGVYEQYF.

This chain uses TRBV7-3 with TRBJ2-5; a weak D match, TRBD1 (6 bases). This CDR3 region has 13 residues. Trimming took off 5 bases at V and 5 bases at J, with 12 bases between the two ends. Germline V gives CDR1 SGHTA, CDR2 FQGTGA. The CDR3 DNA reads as TGTGCCAGCAGCAAACAGGGTGGGGAGACCCAGTACTTC. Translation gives CASSKQGGETQYF.

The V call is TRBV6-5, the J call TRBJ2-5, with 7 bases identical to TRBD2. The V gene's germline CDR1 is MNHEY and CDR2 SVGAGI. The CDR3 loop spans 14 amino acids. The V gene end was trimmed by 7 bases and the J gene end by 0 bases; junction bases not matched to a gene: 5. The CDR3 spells CASKEGGYQETQYF. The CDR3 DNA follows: TGTGCCAGCAAGGAGGGAGGGTACCAAGAGACCCAGTACTTC.

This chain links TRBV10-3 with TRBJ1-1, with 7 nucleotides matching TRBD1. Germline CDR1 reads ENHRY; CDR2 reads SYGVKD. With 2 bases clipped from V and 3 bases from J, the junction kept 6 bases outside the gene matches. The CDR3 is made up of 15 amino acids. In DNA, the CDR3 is TGTGCCATCAGTGAGGCGACAGGGACTCACACTGAAGCTTTCTTT. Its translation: CAISEATGTHTEAFF.

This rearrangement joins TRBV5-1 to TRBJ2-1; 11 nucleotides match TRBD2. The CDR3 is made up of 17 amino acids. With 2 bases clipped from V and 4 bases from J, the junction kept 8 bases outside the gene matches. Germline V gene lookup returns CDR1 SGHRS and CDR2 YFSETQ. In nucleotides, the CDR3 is TGCGCCAGCAGCTTAACCCCGGGACTAGCGGCTTACAATGAGCAGTTCTTC. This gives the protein CASSLTPGLAAYNEQFF. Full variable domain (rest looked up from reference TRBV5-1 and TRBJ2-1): KAGVTQTPRYLIKTRGQQVTLSCSPISGHRSVSWYQQTPGQGLQFLFEYFSETQRNKGNFPGRFSGRQFSNSRSEMNVSTLELGDSALYLCASSLTPGLAAYNEQFFGPGTRLTVL.

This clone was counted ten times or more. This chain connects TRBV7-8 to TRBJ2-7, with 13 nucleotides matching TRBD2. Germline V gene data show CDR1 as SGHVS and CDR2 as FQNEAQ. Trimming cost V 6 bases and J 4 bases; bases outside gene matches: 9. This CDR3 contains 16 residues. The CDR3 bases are TGTGCCAGCAGGGGGACTAGCGGGGACCTTGAGTACGAGCAGTACTTC. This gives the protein CASRGTSGDLEYEQYF.

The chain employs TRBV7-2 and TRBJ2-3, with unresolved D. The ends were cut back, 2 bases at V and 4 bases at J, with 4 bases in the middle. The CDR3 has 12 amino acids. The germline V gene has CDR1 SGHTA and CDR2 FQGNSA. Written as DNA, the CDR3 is TGTGCCAGCAGCTTATATTCAGATACGCAGTATTTT. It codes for CASSLYSDTQYF.